This T cell receptor beta chain was observed in a study of blood T cells in healthy people across ages. Concerning this clonotype: No antigen is known for it.

Regarding the study as a whole: Unsorted PBMC material precluded a definitive naive versus antigen-experienced comparison.

The CDR3 runs to 16 residues. Germline CDR1 DFQATT, CDR2 SNEGSKA (reference sequence). The ends were cut back, 0 bases at V and 2 bases at J, with 14 bases in the middle. Sample-barcoded 5' priming and a J-beta primer mix drove a second PCR of roughly 6 to 12 cycles. TCRdb recomputed calls from the 5' RACE reads with MiXCR, one row per CDR3 protein. Counted here are 700,000 or so distinct CDR3 sequences, approximately 40% occurring once; the ten biggest clones make up about 32%. The sequence was obtained from a man aged 80 or over in good health. The rearrangement uses TRBV20-1 and TRBJ2-1; D is possibly TRBD1 (6 bases). The sample was blood. The CDR3 coding sequence is TGCAGTGCTAGAGATCCCCGAGGGGGACCCTACAATGAGCAGTTCTTC. Protein: CSARDPRGGPYNEQFF.